This TCR beta chain originates from a study of shared clonotypes between healthy human individuals. Study-level background: Three plates were used per donor for CD4 naive, three for CD4 memory, two for CD8 naive and one for CD8 memory. Study-wide findings and caveats: Clonotype sharing among donors, it was expected, would be affected by sequencing depth.

Details on this clone: Its specificity is unknown.

The CDR3 loop spans 14 amino acids. Trimming removed 4 bases from V and 0 bases from J, with 10 bases in between. The germline CDR1 and CDR2 sequences are SGHNT and YYREEE (reference sequence). Using immunoSEQ multiplex PCR, the repertoire was profiled, and TCRdb retains in-frame clones only, with some absent. The table shows a few million clones, with about nine tenths occurring only once. The source material was naive CD4+ T cells from PBMCs. Sample subset: CD45RA+ positively selected. This chain connects TRBV5-4 to TRBJ1-2, with D hard to call. This receptor was obtained from a man aged 18 to 29 in good health. Some clones in this sample may be carry-over from other donors' samples. The CDR3 nucleotides read TGTGCCAGCAGCAACGGACGGACTAACTATGGCTACACCTTC. Translated, it gives CASSNGRTNYGYTF.